These 21 T cell receptor beta chains share one sample of origin, sequenced in a study of blood T cell repertoires in COVID-19. Sequencing used immunoSEQ multiplex PCR; TCRdb keeps in-frame clones, though not all of them. The repertoire holds roughly 250,000 clones, with approximately 86% as singletons. Sequencing was performed on peripheral blood. These TCRs come from a man aged 60 to 75 who had recovered from COVID-19.

The J gene is TRBJ2-7, the V gene TRBV7-2; 14 bases match TRBD2. The CDR3 has 18 residues. Germline trimming cut 4 bases from V and 1 base from J; bases unmatched to any gene: 9. Per the germline V gene, CDR1 is SGHTA and CDR2 is FQGNSA. The CDR3 DNA reads as TGTGCCAGCAGCTCGACTAGCGGGGGGGCAGTATTTTCCTACGAGCAGTACTTC. Translating it yields CASSSTSGGAVFSYEQYF.

CDR3 sequence: CASSLAGGHNEQFF. In DNA, the CDR3 is TGTGCCAGCAGCTTAGCGGGGGGCCACAATGAGCAGTTCTTC. The chain carries TRBV5-4 and TRBJ2-1; TRBD2 matches 9 bases. Looked up from germline, CDR1 is SGHNT and CDR2 is YYREEE (reference sequence). V trimming: 2 bases; J trimming: 5 bases; junction bases outside the gene matches: 2. The CDR3 runs to 14 residues.

This clone has more than one count but fewer than ten. The V gene is TRBV7-6, the J gene TRBJ1-5; 9 bases fit TRBD1. Germline V gives CDR1 SGHVS, CDR2 FNYEAQ. Unmatched junction bases numbered 3, after V lost 5 bases and J lost 7 bases. The CDR3 consists of 13 residues. The CDR3 reads CASSLGQGQPQHF. CDR3 DNA sequence: TGTGCCAGCAGCCTGGGACAGGGACAGCCCCAGCATTTT.

The chain uses TRBV30 and TRBJ2-1, with 7 bases aligning to TRBD1. The CDR3 consists of 12 residues. The germline gives CDR1 GTSNPN, CDR2 SVGIG (reference sequence). The ends lost 5 bases at V and 10 bases at J; junction bases unmatched: 8. CDR3: CAWGVGGNEQFF. DNA for the CDR3: TGTGCCTGGGGGGTAGGGGGCAACGAGCAGTTCTTC.

This clone was seen just once. The chain recombines TRBV6-5 with TRBJ1-6; TRBD1 matches 9 bases. This CDR3 spans 16 amino acids. V gave up 0 bases and J gave up 10 bases; unmatched junction bases: 7. CDR1 is MNHEY, CDR2 SVGAGI, per germline. CDR3: CASSYSKGQGYSPLHF. CDR3 nucleotides: TGTGCCAGCAGTTACTCGAAGGGACAGGGTTACTCACCCCTCCACTTT.

The V gene is TRBV7-2, the J gene TRBJ2-3; TRBD2 might be the D (6 bases). The CDR3 loop spans 16 amino acids. Between the trimmed V and J ends, which lost 7 bases and 2 bases, there was a span of 19 bases. From germline, CDR1 is SGHTA and CDR2 FQGNSA. The chain's CDR3 is CASTFLAGSYTDTQYF. The CDR3 bases are TGTGCCAGCACCTTTCTCGCGGGGAGTTACACAGATACGCAGTATTTT.

The chain combines TRBV6-5 with TRBJ1-2, with 7 positions matching TRBD1. Germline V CDR1 and CDR2: MNHEY, SVGAGI. Trimming removed 6 bases from V and 8 bases from J; junction bases left unmatched: 9. The CDR3 extends over 13 amino acids. The CDR3 region is CASSYTGVQGYTF. As DNA, the CDR3 is TGTGCCAGCAGCTACACAGGGGTCCAGGGCTACACCTTC.

V usage is TRBV5-1 and J usage is TRBJ2-3, with 7 bases fitting TRBD1. The CDR3 runs to 15 residues. The ends lost 5 bases at V and 0 bases at J; junction bases unmatched: 6. Per the germline V gene, CDR1 is SGHRS and CDR2 is YFSETQ. The CDR3 DNA follows: TGCGCCAGCAGGTTTGGGACAGCTAGCACAGATACGCAGTATTTT. This encodes CASRFGTASTDTQYF.

The V call is TRBV6-6, the J call TRBJ2-3, with 7 bases that match TRBD1. This CDR3 region has 15 residues. V gave up 5 bases and J gave up 0 bases; unmatched junction bases: 5. The V gene's germline CDR1 is MNHNY and CDR2 SVGAGI (reference sequence). CDR3 sequence: CASSRRQGSTDTQYF. As DNA, the CDR3 is TGTGCCAGCAGTAGACGACAGGGTAGCACAGATACGCAGTATTTT.

This chain links TRBV18 with TRBJ1-2, with D hard to call. With 2 bases removed from V and 4 bases from J, the gap between germline ends came to 14 bases. Germline CDR1 and CDR2: KGHSH and LQKENI. CDR3 size: 15 residues. CDR3 bases: TGTGCCAGCTCACCATCCAGCGGGCGGACCTATGGCTACACCTTC. Encoded protein: CASSPSSGRTYGYTF.

The V and J genes are TRBV29-1 and TRBJ1-2, with D tentatively TRBD1 (5 bases). V lost 6 bases and J lost 3, with 17 bases in between. CDR3 length: 14 amino acids. Germline CDR1 SQVTM, CDR2 ANQGSEA. In DNA form, the CDR3 reads TGCAGCGTCCCTGCTAGGGGCCGGGACTATGGCTACACCTTC. Its translation is CSVPARGRDYGYTF.

This chain connects TRBV5-6 to TRBJ1-2, with a weak D call TRBD1 (5 bases). The CDR3 is 12 residues long. Germline V lookup: CDR1 SGHDT, CDR2 YYEEEE. V lost 1 base to trimming and J lost 7 bases, with 8 bases between them. The CDR3 region has the DNA TGTGCCAGCAGCTTGATAGGGGCTGGCTACACCTTC. The encoded protein is CASSLIGAGYTF.

The chain uses TRBV7-6 and TRBJ2-5; D might be TRBD2 (5 bases). Looked up from germline, CDR1 is SGHVS and CDR2 is FNYEAQ. V dropped 5 bases and J dropped 3 bases, with 16 bases sitting between them. CDR3 length equals 15 residues. The chain's CDR3 is CASSNRWTGKETQYF. The CDR3 DNA reads as TGTGCCAGCAGCAACCGCTGGACGGGAAAAGAGACCCAGTACTTC.

The chain uses TRBV4-1 and TRBJ2-2, with a possible D match to TRBD1 (5 bases). V lost 2 bases to trimming and J lost 0 bases, with 25 bases between them. Germline CDR1 is MGHRA and CDR2 is YSYEKL. The length of the CDR3 is 21 residues. The CDR3 sequence: CASSQQHLQAYKFSNTGELFF. The DNA of the CDR3 is TGCGCCAGCAGCCAACAACACTTACAGGCCTACAAATTTTCGAACACCGGGGAGCTGTTTTTT.

This rearrangement joins TRBV9 to TRBJ2-5, with D possibly being TRBD1 (6 bases). The germline V and J ends were trimmed by 3 bases and 5 bases, with 14 bases remaining between them. The length of the CDR3 is 14 residues. Germline V gene sequence: CDR1 SGDLS, CDR2 YYNGEE. CDR3 sequence (DNA): TGTGCCAGCAGCGCGCAGGGGTTCGGCGAGACCCAGTACTTC. This translates into CASSAQGFGETQYF.

J is TRBJ1-2 and V is TRBV9; 8 bases match TRBD1. The CDR3 extends over 12 amino acids. The V gene's germline CDR1 is SGDLS and CDR2 YYNGEE. The V gene end was trimmed by 6 bases and the J gene end by 8 bases; junction bases not matched to a gene: 6. CDR3 sequence reads: CASNANRGGYTF. In nucleotides, the CDR3 is TGTGCCAGCAACGCAAACAGGGGGGGCTACACCTTC.

The chain recombines TRBV2 with TRBJ2-2, with 11 bases lining up with TRBD1. This CDR3 has 15 residues. Trimming took 6 bases from V and 3 from J; bases not matched to a gene: 3. Germline lookup yields CDR1 SNHLY and CDR2 FYNNEI. CDR3 amino acids: CASSRTGGDTGELFF. The CDR3 DNA reads as TGTGCCAGCAGCAGGACAGGGGGCGACACCGGGGAGCTGTTTTTT.

This clone was counted a few times. The chain recombines TRBV19 with TRBJ2-7, with TRBD2 matching 10 bases. V lost 4 bases and J lost 6; bases outside the gene matches: 6. CDR1 and CDR2 from the germline V gene are LNHDA and SQIVND (reference sequence). The CDR3 contains 14 residues. As DNA, the CDR3 is TGTGCCAGTAGTAGGGCTAGCGGGGGATTCGAGCAGTACTTC. As protein: CASSRASGGFEQYF.

This sequence joins TRBV27 and TRBJ2-1; TRBD2 matches at 12 bases. V trimming: 5 bases; J trimming: 9 bases; junction bases outside the gene matches: 11. The germline V gene encodes CDR1 MNHEY and CDR2 SMNVEV (reference sequence). The CDR3 is 16 residues long. CDR3 nucleotides: TGTGCCAGCAGTCTCCCCCGGACTAGCGGGGCCGGTGAGCAGTTCTTC. It yields the protein CASSLPRTSGAGEQFF.

The V call is TRBV5-6, the J call TRBJ1-2; D is ambiguous. Germline V CDR1 and CDR2: SGHDT, YYEEEE. This CDR3 is 13 amino acids long. V was pared by 5 bases and J by 4 bases, with 12 bases between. CDR3 sequence reads: CASRVAPTYGYTF. As DNA, the CDR3 is TGTGCCAGCAGGGTAGCGCCGACCTATGGCTACACCTTC.

The rearrangement joins TRBV6-1 to TRBJ2-7; D is unclear. The CDR3 totals 15 residues. Trimming took off 0 bases at V and 2 bases at J, with 11 bases between the two ends. Per the germline V gene, CDR1 is MNHNS and CDR2 is SASEGT. The CDR3 region is CASSEAFGLTYEQYF. CDR3 bases: TGTGCCAGCAGTGAAGCGTTTGGGCTGACCTACGAGCAGTACTTC.